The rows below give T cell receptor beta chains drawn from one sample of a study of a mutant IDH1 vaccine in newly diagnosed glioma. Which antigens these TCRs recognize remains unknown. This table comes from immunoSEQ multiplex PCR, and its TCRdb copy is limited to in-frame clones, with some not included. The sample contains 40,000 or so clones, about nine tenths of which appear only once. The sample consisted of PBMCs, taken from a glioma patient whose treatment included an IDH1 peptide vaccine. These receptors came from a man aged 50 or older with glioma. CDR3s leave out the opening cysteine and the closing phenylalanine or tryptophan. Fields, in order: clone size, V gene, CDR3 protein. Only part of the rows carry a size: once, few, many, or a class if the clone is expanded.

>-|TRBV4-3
ASSQDLLGLAKETQY
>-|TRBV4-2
ASSQVGQGKWGEAF
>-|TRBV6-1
ASRMTSGSDEQF
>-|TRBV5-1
ASSLGSGSYNEQF
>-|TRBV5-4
ASSFLAGGATDTQY
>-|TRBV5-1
ASSLSRGNTEAF
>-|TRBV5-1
ASSPSQGSQY
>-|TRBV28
ASSLTGVNTEAF
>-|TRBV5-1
ASREGQGSAEQF
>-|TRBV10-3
AISETTGEISGANVLT
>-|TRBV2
ASSLGPGASEAF
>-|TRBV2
ASSESGMREKLF
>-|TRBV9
ASSVDRGPGHNEQF
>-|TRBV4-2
ASSPGGENTEAF
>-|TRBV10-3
AISESLVGLADTYEQY
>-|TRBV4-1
ASSQDQSQETQY
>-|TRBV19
ASSMAEFSNQPQH
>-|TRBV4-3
ASSQDTQGGYIQY
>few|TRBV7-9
ASSWDSSYGYT
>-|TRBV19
ASSMPGARNSPLH
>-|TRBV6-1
ASSETLGRYNSYEQY
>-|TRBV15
ATSNYNSPLH
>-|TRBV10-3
AISERGGVNTEAF
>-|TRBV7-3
ASSLRPGDQPQH
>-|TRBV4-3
ASSRYTNPTDTQY
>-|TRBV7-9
ASSLQGAAEKLF
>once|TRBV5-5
ASSPRGSGSSYEQY
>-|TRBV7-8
ASSWPRQGAVETQY
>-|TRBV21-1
ASSKVGDRGEQY
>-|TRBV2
ASSKRPAGASADTQY
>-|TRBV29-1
SVDGGAKNIQY
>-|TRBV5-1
ASSHGTSDSYEQY
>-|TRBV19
ASSMTGTEAF
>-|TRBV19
ASSITSGRVNEQF
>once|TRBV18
ASSPVFTEAF
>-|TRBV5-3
ARSARAPSGRGKNIQY
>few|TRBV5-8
ASSLSIDREGNQPQH
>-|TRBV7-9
ASSHGQGSMNEQF
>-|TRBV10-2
ASSDGAQPQH
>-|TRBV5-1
ASSLEGFDSYEQY
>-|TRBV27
ASSLLGQVTPYGYT